The present TCR beta chain was sequenced within a study of cytomegalovirus exposure and HLA in healthy donors. General study findings and limits: The study had only CMV serostatus as immune exposure information.

PCR employed 60 Vbeta and 13 Jbeta primers. The assay was immunoSEQ multiplex PCR, and TCRdb's table has in-frame clones only and misses some. The data hold about 120,000 clones, with about 74% observed a single time. As to this clone: Its antigen is unidentified.

The V end lost 6 bases, the J end lost 6 bases, and 6 bases lay between the germline ends. The CDR3 sequence is 11 residues long. Germline CDR1 is MNHNY and CDR2 is SVGAGI (reference sequence). The sequenced material came from PBMCs. V usage is TRBV6-6 and J usage is TRBJ2-1; D uncertain. This sequence was found in a man between 25 and 39 years old in good health and CMV-seronegative. Here the CDR3 DNA reads TGTGCCAGCAGCCACATCAATGAGCAGTTCTTC. This codes for CASSHINEQFF.